The 25 T cell receptor beta chains listed next were all sequenced from one sample in a study of T cell clonotyping in hematopoietic cell transplantation. Data came from immunoSEQ multiplex PCR; TCRdb stores just in-frame clones and leaves some out. The table includes tens of thousands of clones, approximately 90% detected once. The source was PBMCs, collected 100 days after allogeneic stem cell transplant. These receptors originate from a female patient aged 50-60 years who had an allogeneic stem cell transplant from a related donor, so the T cells may come from the graft donor. Some clones in this sample may be carry-over from other donors' samples.

The chain combines TRBV7-8 with TRBJ2-5; 7 nucleotides agree with TRBD2. The CDR3 totals 15 residues. Trimming took 5 bases from V and 1 from J; bases not matched to a gene: 7. Germline lookup yields CDR1 SGHVS and CDR2 FQNEAQ. The CDR3, as DNA: TGTGCCAGCAGCACCCGGACTAGACGCCAAGAGACCCAGTACTTC. It specifies CASSTRTRRQETQYF.

The V gene is TRBV7-9, the J gene TRBJ2-7, with a tentative D call TRBD2 (6 bases). This CDR3 region has 14 residues. Trimming shortened V by 6 bases and J by 2 bases, and 14 bases separated the two germline ends. Per the germline V gene, CDR1 is SEHNR and CDR2 is FQNEAQ (reference sequence). Here the CDR3 DNA reads TGTGCCAGCAGTTCTAGGGAGGATCCCTACGAGCAGTACTTC. This encodes CASSSREDPYEQYF.

This clone is a singleton in its sample. The J gene is TRBJ1-6, the V gene TRBV2, with 9 bases aligning to TRBD1. CDR1 and CDR2 from the germline V gene are SNHLY and FYNNEI. V was clipped by 8 bases and J by 1 base; unmatched bases: 9. The CDR3 has 17 residues. CDR3 DNA: TGTGCCAGCGGGGGGACAGGGCTTGGTTCCTATAATTCACCCCTCCACTTT. It encodes CASGGTGLGSYNSPLHF.

The chain combines TRBV5-6 with TRBJ2-5, with a tentative D call TRBD2 (6 bases). V was clipped by 1 base and J by 2 bases, with 15 bases between them. Germline V gene sequence: CDR1 SGHDT, CDR2 YYEEEE. This CDR3 region has 16 residues. The CDR3 sequence is CASSLLSGSVQETQYF. CDR3 nucleotide sequence: TGTGCCAGCAGCTTGTTGAGCGGGTCGGTTCAAGAGACCCAGTACTTC.

This rearrangement joins TRBV5-1 to TRBJ1-1, with 12 bases identical to TRBD1. Germline-derived CDR1 and CDR2 are SGHRS and YFSETQ. The CDR3 extends over 15 amino acids. Unmatched junction bases numbered 4, after V lost 3 bases and J lost 4 bases. The CDR3, as DNA: TGCGCCAGCAGCTCCCCGGGACAGGGGGCCACTGAAGCTTTCTTT. Its translation is CASSSPGQGATEAFF. Combining the CDR3 with reference TRBV5-1 and TRBJ1-1 gives the whole variable domain KAGVTQTPRYLIKTRGQQVTLSCSPISGHRSVSWYQQTPGQGLQFLFEYFSETQRNKGNFPGRFSGRQFSNSRSEMNVSTLELGDSALYLCASSSPGQGATEAFFGQGTRLTVV.

The V gene is TRBV2, the J gene TRBJ1-1; 9 bases map to TRBD1. Unmatched junction bases numbered 6, after V lost 6 bases and J lost 7 bases. This CDR3 spans 13 amino acids. In germline, CDR1 is SNHLY, CDR2 FYNNEI. CDR3 in DNA: TGTGCCAGCAGGACCACAGGGGGCAATGAAGCTTTCTTT. It yields the protein CASRTTGGNEAFF.

The V call is TRBV14, the J call TRBJ1-1; possible D gene TRBD1, 6 bases. The CDR3 runs to 15 residues. Germline lookup yields CDR1 SGHDN and CDR2 FVKESK. Between the trimmed V and J ends, which lost 4 bases and 1 base, there was a span of 13 bases. CDR3 protein: CASSPQGFWNTEAFF. The CDR3 DNA is TGTGCCAGCAGCCCCCAGGGGTTCTGGAACACTGAAGCTTTCTTT.

The chain carries TRBV9 and TRBJ2-3; either TRBD1 or TRBD2 may supply D (5 bases each). Per the germline V gene, CDR1 is SGDLS and CDR2 is YYNGEE. Trimming removed 3 bases from V and 4 bases from J, with 12 bases in between. The CDR3 spans 14 residues. The CDR3 sequence is CASSEGPTADTQYF. The CDR3 DNA reads TGTGCCAGCAGCGAGGGACCTACGGCAGATACGCAGTATTTT. The full variable domain, its missing parts supplied by reference TRBV9 and TRBJ2-3, is DSGVTQTPKHLITATGQRVTLRCSPRSGDLSVYWYQQSLDQGLQFLIQYYNGEERAKGNILERFSAQQFPDLHSELNLSSLELGDSALYFCASSEGPTADTQYFGPGTRLTVL.

V is TRBV4-1 and J is TRBJ1-2, with D unresolved. V was pared by 0 bases and J by 8 bases, with 10 bases between. This CDR3 spans 13 amino acids. Germline loops: CDR1 MGHRA, CDR2 YSYEKL. CDR3 DNA sequence: TGCGCCAGCAGCCAAGAAGTGGATGGCGGCTACACCTTC. Residues: CASSQEVDGGYTF.

The chain joins TRBV5-1 to TRBJ2-5; D gene unclear. CDR1 and CDR2 (germline): SGHRS, YFSETQ. V was pared by 1 base and J by 6 bases, with 16 bases between. The CDR3 is 15 amino acids. This chain's CDR3 is CASSLSGSPPKTQYF. The CDR3 region has the DNA TGCGCCAGCAGCTTGTCAGGATCTCCCCCTAAGACCCAGTACTTC.

The chain uses TRBV19 and TRBJ1-1, with D unresolved. Trimming pared 4 bases from V and 0 bases from J, leaving 18 bases between. Looked up from germline, CDR1 is LNHDA and CDR2 is SQIVND (reference sequence). The CDR3 spans 17 residues. The CDR3 here is CASSTGRFRLMNTEAFF. The CDR3 DNA is TGTGCCAGTAGTACCGGGCGGTTCCGATTAATGAACACTGAAGCTTTCTTT.

The chain is built from TRBV5-1 and TRBJ2-7, with D possibly being TRBD2 (6 bases). The CDR3 length is 14 residues. Germline CDR1 reads SGHRS; CDR2 reads YFSETQ. V gave up 0 bases and J gave up 1 base, with 8 bases separating them. The CDR3 loop is CASSLAAGSYEQYF. The CDR3 DNA reads as TGCGCCAGCAGCTTGGCGGCGGGGTCCTACGAGCAGTACTTC.

This clone has just one count. This sequence joins TRBV2 and TRBJ1-5; maybe TRBD1 (5 bases). The CDR3 sequence is 13 residues long. The V gene's germline CDR1 is SNHLY and CDR2 FYNNEI. V gave up 3 bases and J gave up 4 bases, with 7 bases separating them. The CDR3: CASSDQGNQPQHF. The CDR3 nucleotides read TGTGCCAGCAGTGATCAGGGTAATCAGCCCCAGCATTTT.

The chain joins TRBV27 to TRBJ1-2; 9 positions match TRBD1. The junction had 10 bases not matched to a gene; V was cut back by 8 bases and J by 6 bases. The CDR3 extends over 14 amino acids. Germline values: CDR1 MNHEY, CDR2 SMNVEV (reference sequence). The CDR3 bases are TGTGCCAGCGGTTGGACAGGGGCCTCGGATGGCTACACCTTC. Amino acids: CASGWTGASDGYTF.

As to this clone: The same CDR3 can be traced to other DNA sequences in this sample. The chain employs TRBV5-1 and TRBJ1-4; D possibly corresponds to TRBD1 (6 bases). From germline, CDR1 is SGHRS and CDR2 YFSETQ. V was cut by 0 bases and J by 2 bases, with 8 bases left in between. The CDR3 totals 15 residues. Written as DNA, the CDR3 is TGCGCCAGCAGCTTGGGAGGACAGACTAATGAAAAACTGTTTTTT. Translation gives CASSLGGQTNEKLFF.

This clone was detected only a few times. The chain couples TRBV18 to TRBJ1-1; the D gene is possibly TRBD1 (6 bases). V lost 3 bases and J lost 2, with 13 bases in between. Germline assignment: CDR1 KGHSH and CDR2 LQKENI. The CDR3 has 15 residues. DNA of the CDR3: TGTGCCAGCTCACCCTCCCAGGGGCTTAACACTGAAGCTTTCTTT. This translates into CASSPSQGLNTEAFF.

J is TRBJ2-7 and V is TRBV11-2; no clear D gene. CDR3 length equals 15 residues. The germline V gene has CDR1 SGHAT and CDR2 FQNNGV. The V gene lost 1 base and the J gene lost 2 bases, with 12 bases spanning the gap. CDR3 bases: TGTGCCAGCAGCTTAGGCGGCAGGACCACCTACGAGCAGTACTTC. Its translation: CASSLGGRTTYEQYF. Supplemented by reference TRBV11-2 and TRBJ2-7, the full variable domain reads EAGVAQSPRYKIIEKRQSVAFWCNPISGHATLYWYQQILGQGPKLLIQFQNNGVVDDSQLPKDRFSAERLKGVDSTLKIQPAKLEDSAVYLCASSLGGRTTYEQYFGPGTRLTVT.

This chain links TRBV5-1 with TRBJ2-7; weak D call: TRBD1 (5 bases). V was shortened by 4 bases and J by 7 bases, with 15 bases between the two germline ends. The CDR3 sequence is 13 residues long. Germline-derived CDR1 and CDR2 are SGHRS and YFSETQ. CDR3 residues: CASSGDGQGEQYF. Written as DNA, the CDR3 is TGCGCCAGCAGCGGAGACGGCCAGGGTGAGCAGTACTTC.

The V call is TRBV27, the J call TRBJ1-2, with D maybe TRBD1 (6 bases). The V and J ends lost 3 bases and 8 bases respectively, with 13 bases between them. This CDR3 has 13 residues. Germline loops: CDR1 MNHEY, CDR2 SMNVEV (reference sequence). The CDR3 loop is CASSFLDSSGYTF. The CDR3 nucleotides are TGTGCCAGCAGTTTCCTGGACAGTTCCGGCTACACCTTC.

The chain carries TRBV19 and TRBJ2-1, with 7 positions matching TRBD1. The V segment lost 6 bases and the J segment 1 base; nucleotides outside the gene matches: 6. The CDR3 consists of 15 residues. Germline CDR1 and CDR2: LNHDA and SQIVND (reference sequence). CDR3 sequence (DNA): TGTGCCAGTAGCCTGACAGGGTTTTCCTACAATGAGCAGTTCTTC. It specifies CASSLTGFSYNEQFF.

The chain links TRBV11-2 to TRBJ2-1, with D perhaps matching TRBD2 (5 bases). Germline V gives CDR1 SGHAT, CDR2 FQNNGV. The V end was cut by 2 bases, the J end by 5 bases, with 16 bases between. CDR3 size: 16 residues. The CDR3 spells CASSLSGRNFHNEQFF. The CDR3 DNA reads TGTGCCAGCAGCTTATCGGGGAGAAATTTCCACAATGAGCAGTTCTTC. Filled out from reference TRBV11-2 and TRBJ2-1, the complete variable domain reads EAGVAQSPRYKIIEKRQSVAFWCNPISGHATLYWYQQILGQGPKLLIQFQNNGVVDDSQLPKDRFSAERLKGVDSTLKIQPAKLEDSAVYLCASSLSGRNFHNEQFFGPGTRLTVL.

The chain joins TRBV29-1 to TRBJ1-2, with 7 bases matching TRBD1. The CDR3 has 14 amino acids. J lost 3 bases, V lost 7 bases, and 11 bases had no gene match. CDR1 SQVTM and CDR2 ANQGSEA come from the germline V gene. The DNA of the CDR3 is TGCAGCGCACTAGTGGGACAGAACTACTATGGCTACACCTTC. Protein sequence: CSALVGQNYYGYTF.

The chain links TRBV13 to TRBJ1-1; unclear D gene. V lost 3 bases and J 7 bases, leaving 12 bases between the germline ends. This CDR3 is built from 13 residues. Looked up from germline, CDR1 is PRHDT and CDR2 is FYEKMQ (reference sequence). CDR3 nucleotides: TGTGCCAGCAGCTTTTCCGGACGGTTTGAAGCTTTCTTT. This sequence encodes CASSFSGRFEAFF.

The V call is TRBV6-1, the J call TRBJ2-5, with 8 bases fitting TRBD2. From germline, CDR1 is MNHNS and CDR2 SASEGT. This CDR3 has 16 residues. The J segment lost 1 base and the V segment lost 4 bases, leaving 8 bases of the junction unmatched. Here the CDR3 reads CASSVSSGDRQETQYF. Written as DNA, the CDR3 is TGTGCCAGCAGTGTGAGTAGCGGGGACCGCCAAGAGACCCAGTACTTC.

The rearrangement joins TRBV19 to TRBJ2-1, with 7 bases lining up with TRBD1. Germline V CDR1 and CDR2: LNHDA, SQIVND (reference sequence). The CDR3 runs 15 residues. The trim removed 6 bases at V and 2 bases at J, leaving 7 bases unmatched. In DNA, the CDR3 is TGTGCCAGTAGCCGCACGGGACAGCCCTACAATGAGCAGTTCTTC. Amino acid sequence: CASSRTGQPYNEQFF.